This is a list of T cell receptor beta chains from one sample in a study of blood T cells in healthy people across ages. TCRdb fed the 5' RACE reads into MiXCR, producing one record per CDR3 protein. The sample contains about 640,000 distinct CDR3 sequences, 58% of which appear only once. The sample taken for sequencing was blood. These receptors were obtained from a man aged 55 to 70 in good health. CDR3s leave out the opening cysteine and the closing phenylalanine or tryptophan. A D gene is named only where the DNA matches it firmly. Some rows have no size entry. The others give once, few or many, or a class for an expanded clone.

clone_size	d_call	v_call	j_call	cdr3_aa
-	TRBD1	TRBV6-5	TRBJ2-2	ASTRQGTGELF
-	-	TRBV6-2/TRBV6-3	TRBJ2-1	ASRDGYNEQF
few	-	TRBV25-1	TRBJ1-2	ASSELAPGAQGYT
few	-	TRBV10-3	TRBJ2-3	AIRQSDTQY
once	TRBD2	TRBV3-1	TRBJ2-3	ASSQEIEASGGTDTQY
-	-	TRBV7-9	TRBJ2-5	ASSTGYGGETQY
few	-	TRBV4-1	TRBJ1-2	ASSPPRGRQEIGYT
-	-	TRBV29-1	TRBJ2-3	SVGEDTQY
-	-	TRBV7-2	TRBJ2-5	ASSLGAGSEETQY
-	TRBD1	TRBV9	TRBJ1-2	ASSYGGGGGYT
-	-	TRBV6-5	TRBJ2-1	ASSRAGANYNEQF
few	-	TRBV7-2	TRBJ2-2	ASRGESGGELF
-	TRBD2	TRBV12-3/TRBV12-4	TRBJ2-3	ASSLARAGDDTQY
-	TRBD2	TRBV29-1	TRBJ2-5	SAPLGGYQETQY
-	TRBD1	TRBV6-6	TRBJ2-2	ASRGPGQGANTGELF
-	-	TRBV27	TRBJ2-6	ATQDYTLSGANVLT
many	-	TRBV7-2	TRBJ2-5	ASSLGSSAETQY
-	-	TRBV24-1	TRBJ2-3	ATSSPSSGTDTQY
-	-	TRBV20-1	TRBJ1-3	STGTLSGNTIY
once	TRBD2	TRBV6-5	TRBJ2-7	ASSSWGGDFYEQY
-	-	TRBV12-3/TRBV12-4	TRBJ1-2	ASSSYTDYGYT
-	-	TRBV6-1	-	ASIRGGTEYYEQY
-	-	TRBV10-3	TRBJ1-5	AISDSTGRVSPQH
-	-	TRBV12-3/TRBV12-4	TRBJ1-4	ASSLARGEKLF
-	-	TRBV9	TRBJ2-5	ASTRGFGQETQY
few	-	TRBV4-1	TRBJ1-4	ASSQVTIATNEKLF
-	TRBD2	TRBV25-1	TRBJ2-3	ASSDRLAGGLDTQY
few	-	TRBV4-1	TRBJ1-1	ASSQFHLLNTEAF
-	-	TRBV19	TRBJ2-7	ASSFQRSYNEQY
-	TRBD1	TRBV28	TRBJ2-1	ASSSSPGQGPVEF
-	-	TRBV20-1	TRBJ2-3	SARIRGPTGTQY
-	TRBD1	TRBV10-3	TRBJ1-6	AISASGTGGADSPLH
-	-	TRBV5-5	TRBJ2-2	ASSRPQGSTGELF
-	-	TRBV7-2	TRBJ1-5	ASSLSTGSNQPQH
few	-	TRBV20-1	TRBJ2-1	SARETARFYNEQF
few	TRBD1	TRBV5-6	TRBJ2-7	ASSLGDSFLQEQY
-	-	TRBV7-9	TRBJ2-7	ANSYTGTDHEQY
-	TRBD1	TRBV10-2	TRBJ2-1	AGRSGQGLNEQF
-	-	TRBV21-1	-	ASSKRMERAVEQY
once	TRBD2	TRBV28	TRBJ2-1	ASTPGGVNEQF
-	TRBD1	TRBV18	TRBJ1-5	ASSVQGGNQPQH
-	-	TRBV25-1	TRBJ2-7	AAFRGLLSSYEQY
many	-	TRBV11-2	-	ASSLNRDNEQY
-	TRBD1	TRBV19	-	ASSSSGTGTYEQY
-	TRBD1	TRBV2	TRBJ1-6	ASIRTGTANSPLH
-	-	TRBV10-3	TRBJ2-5	ATAPGGQETQY
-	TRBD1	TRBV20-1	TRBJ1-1	SAGQGDEAF
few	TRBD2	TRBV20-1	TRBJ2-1	SARDLAGGPLGNEQF
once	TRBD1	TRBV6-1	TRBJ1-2	ASSEGGTGNYGYT
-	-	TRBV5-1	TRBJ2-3	ASSLAGRLAATDTQY
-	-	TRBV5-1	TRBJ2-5	ASSLAGFPEETQY
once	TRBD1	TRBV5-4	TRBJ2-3	ASSLDPGTDTDTQY
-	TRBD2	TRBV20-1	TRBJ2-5	SARDTGREETQY
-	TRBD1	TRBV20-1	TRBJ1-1	SASGTGALRAEAF
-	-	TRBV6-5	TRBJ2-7	ASSYSGGWSYEQY
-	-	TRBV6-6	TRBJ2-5	ATSEAETQY
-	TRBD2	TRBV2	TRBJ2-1	ASSPPGTSSGNEQF
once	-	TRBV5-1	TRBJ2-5	ASRSGDGYQETQY
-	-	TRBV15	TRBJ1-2	ATSKRGTYGYT